The source of this T cell receptor (beta chain) is a study of cytomegalovirus exposure and HLA in healthy donors. PCR used 60 Vbeta primers and 13 Jbeta primers. Assay: immunoSEQ multiplex PCR; the TCRdb copy retains only in-frame clones and omits some. Recorded for this sample: tens of thousands of clones. This CDR3 comprises 14 residues. Per the germline V gene, CDR1 is SEHNR and CDR2 is FQNEAQ (reference sequence). V dropped 8 bases and J dropped 0; count of bases not matched to a gene: 7. The sample was PBMCs. This chain joins TRBV7-9 and TRBJ2-7; 7 bases are a match to TRBD1. This TCR derives from an older woman in good health and CMV-seropositive. In DNA form, the CDR3 reads TGTGCCAGCGCGATTCGGGACAGCTCCTACGAGCAGTACTTC. Translating gives CASAIRDSSYEQYF.